This T cell receptor beta chain was captured in a study of OX40 agonist ivuxolimab in advanced cancers. The germline V and J ends were trimmed by 5 bases and 2 bases, with 19 bases remaining between them. The germline V gene has CDR1 SGHTA and CDR2 FQGNSA. The CDR3 length is 17 residues. Of note for this clone: The antigen remains unidentified.

Measured with immunoSEQ multiplex PCR; TCRdb has only the in-frame clones, and not every one. The sample contains tens of thousands of clones, around nine tenths of which appear only once. Regarding the study as a whole: CD4+ and CD8+ blood T cells expanded clonally by week 6 at 0.1 to 3.0 mg/kg. CD4+ T cells averaged fewer expanded clones than CD8+ T cells. Those patients achieving a partial response at 0.1-3.0 mg/kg showed among the lowest clonal expansion.

The receptor was derived from an adult with an advanced solid tumor such as melanoma, head and neck, liver or kidney cancer. This chain links TRBV7-2 with TRBJ2-1; weak D call: TRBD2 (6 bases). Here the sequenced sample was CD4+ or CD8+ T cells sorted from blood, taken in a trial of the OX40 agonist ivuxolimab. Here the CDR3 DNA reads TGTGCCAGCAGCCCCCGCAAGGCTAGCGATGCCTACAATGAGCAGTTCTTC. This sequence encodes CASSPRKASDAYNEQFF.